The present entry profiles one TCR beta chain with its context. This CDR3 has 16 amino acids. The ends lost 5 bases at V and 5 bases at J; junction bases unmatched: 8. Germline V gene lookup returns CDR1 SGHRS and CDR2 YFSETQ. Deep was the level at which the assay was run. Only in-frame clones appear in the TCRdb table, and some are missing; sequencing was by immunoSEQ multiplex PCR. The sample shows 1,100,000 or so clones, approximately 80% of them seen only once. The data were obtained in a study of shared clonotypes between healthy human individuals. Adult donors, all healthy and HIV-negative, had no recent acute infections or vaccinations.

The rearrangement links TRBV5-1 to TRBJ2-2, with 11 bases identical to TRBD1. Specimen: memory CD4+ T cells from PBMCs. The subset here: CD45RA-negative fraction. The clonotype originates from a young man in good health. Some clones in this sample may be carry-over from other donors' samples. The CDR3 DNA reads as TGCGCCAGCAGTCGGACAGGGGGCCGAGATACCGGGGAGCTGTTTTTT. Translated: CASSRTGGRDTGELFF.